The clone carrying this TCR beta chain was detected only once. The sample originates from a study of T cell responses to AZD1222 COVID-19 vaccine. Assay: immunoSEQ multiplex PCR; the TCRdb copy retains only in-frame clones and omits some. Found here are a few hundred thousand clones, 85% to 95% of them singletons; the top ten hold 0.5% to 0.7%. The CDR3 has 15 amino acids. Germline lookup yields CDR1 SGHTA and CDR2 FQGTGA. Trimming cost V 5 bases and J 1 base; bases outside gene matches: 3. The gene calls are TRBV7-3 and TRBJ2-1; 9 bases line up with TRBD1. The origin of this receptor is an adult in good health. The sequences come from peripheral blood, collected on day 0 of AZD1222 vaccination. The CDR3 spells CASSRGQGSYNEQFF. CDR3 sequence (DNA): TGTGCCAGCAGCCGGGGACAGGGTTCCTACAATGAGCAGTTCTTC.